Below, 32 T cell receptor beta chains from the same sample are listed, as sequenced in a study of metastatic and nonmetastatic thyroid tumors. TCRdb re-called clones via MiXCR from the PCR reads. The sample has 22,000 or so clones, approximately 11% seen once. Thyroid surgery had not been preceded by any treatment in any patient. Sequencing input: blood. The receptors were sampled from a female donor with papillary thyroid cancer or a benign thyroid nodule (not recorded which). Some clones in this sample may be carry-over from other donors' samples.

As concerns this clone: No conserved phenylalanine or tryptophan ends this CDR3, so it is likely a read error. This chain joins TRBV28 and TRBJ2-7; 7 bases line up with TRBD2. V gave up 4 bases and J gave up 5 bases; unmatched junction bases: 11. The length of the CDR3 is 15 residues. CDR1 is MDHEN, CDR2 SYDVKM, per germline. CDR3 sequence reads: CASSSPTSRVHEQYS. CDR3 in DNA: TGTGCCAGCAGTTCCCCGACTAGCAGGGTCCACGAGCAGTACTCC.

This clone was recorded a few times. The chain carries TRBV2 and TRBJ2-7; the D gene is possibly TRBD1 (6 bases). The CDR3 runs 12 residues. Deletions cut 10 bases from V and 4 bases from J, with 14 bases between. Per the germline V gene, CDR1 is SNHLY and CDR2 is FYNNEI. The CDR3 region is CATTGSTYEQYF. CDR3 nucleotide sequence: TGTGCCACTACAGGGAGCACTTACGAGCAGTACTTC.

Points on this clone: At the DNA level, this CDR3 is encoded by other sequences in the same sample as well. This chain connects TRBV5-1 to TRBJ1-3; perhaps TRBD1 as D (5 bases). Trimming took 3 bases from V and 1 from J, leaving 11 bases between them. There are 15 residues in the CDR3. CDR1 and CDR2 (germline): SGHRS, YFSETQ. CDR3 loop: CASSYSGGSGNTIYF. The CDR3 DNA sequence: TGCGCCAGCAGCTACTCCGGGGGATCTGGAAACACCATATATTTT.

This clone was seen repeatedly, ten times or more. The rearrangement links TRBV6-1 to TRBJ2-3; 7 bases align to TRBD1. Germline CDR1 is MNHNS and CDR2 is SASEGT. CDR3 size: 15 residues. V was pared by 6 bases and J by 1 base, with 7 bases of the junction left unmatched. The CDR3 DNA sequence: TGTGCCAGCAGCACAGGGGTAACCGGCACAGATACGCAGTATTTT. Protein sequence: CASSTGVTGTDTQYF.

The V gene is TRBV3-1, the J gene TRBJ2-3; D tentatively fits TRBD1 or TRBD2 (5 bases each). The germline V gene encodes CDR1 LGHDT and CDR2 YNNKEL (reference sequence). The CDR3 is 16 residues long. V was pared by 5 bases and J by 6 bases, with 21 bases between. CDR3 protein: CASSLGNPGPRDTQYF. CDR3 bases: TGTGCCAGCAGCTTAGGGAATCCGGGACCGAGGGATACGCAGTATTTT.

This clone was seen repeatedly, ten times or more. V and J are TRBV14 and TRBJ1-6, with 10 bases fitting TRBD1. The CDR3 length is 15 residues. The germline CDR1 and CDR2 sequences are SGHDN and FVKESK. V shed 1 base and J 10 bases; nucleotides not matched to a gene: 4. CDR3 DNA sequence: TGTGCCAGCAGCCAAGCGACAGGGGGCAAATCACCCCTCCACTTT. It translates to CASSQATGGKSPLHF.

The chain has TRBV9 and TRBJ2-1; a possible D gene is TRBD2 (6 bases). Germline CDR1 SGDLS, CDR2 YYNGEE. This CDR3 is built from 15 residues. Trimming cost V 3 bases and J 0 bases, with 10 bases left between them. For the CDR3, the DNA is TGTGCCAGCAGCGCGTCTAGCGTCTCCTACAATGAGCAGTTCTTC. Translated: CASSASSVSYNEQFF.

This clone has ten or more counts. The gene calls are TRBV5-6 and TRBJ1-2; 9 positions match TRBD1. V lost 1 base, J lost 8 bases, and 12 bases stayed unmatched. From germline, CDR1 is SGHDT and CDR2 YYEEEE. The CDR3 contains 16 residues. Here the CDR3 reads CASSLLPSPDRGGYTF. CDR3 DNA sequence: TGTGCCAGCAGCTTGTTACCATCTCCGGACAGGGGCGGCTACACCTTC.

The table lists this clone with many counts. This chain uses TRBV5-5 with TRBJ2-7; 10 bases are a match to TRBD1. The CDR3 runs to 14 residues. J was trimmed by 3 bases and V by 0 bases; bases with no gene match: 0. CDR1 and CDR2 from the germline V gene are SGHKS and YYEKEE (reference sequence). The CDR3 is CASSLGTGGYEQYF. CDR3 sequence (DNA): TGTGCCAGCAGCTTGGGGACAGGGGGCTACGAGCAGTACTTC. Together with reference TRBV5-5 and TRBJ2-7, the CDR3 gives the full variable domain: DAGVTQSPTHLIKTRGQQVTLRCSPISGHKSVSWYQQVLGQGPQFIFQYYEKEERGRGNFPDRFSARQFPNYSSELNVNALLLGDSALYLCASSLGTGGYEQYFGPGTRLTVT.

This clone was seen more than once but under ten times. The chain couples TRBV19 to TRBJ2-7; possibly TRBD2 for D (5 bases). The V gene lost 4 bases and the J gene lost 6 bases, with 13 bases spanning the gap. The CDR3 contains 13 residues. CDR1 is LNHDA and CDR2 is SQIVND in the germline V gene (reference sequence). The CDR3 sequence: CASSRATRGEQYF. CDR3 in DNA: TGTGCCAGTAGTAGGGCTACTCGGGGCGAGCAGTACTTC.

This clone was picked up many times. The chain employs TRBV12-3 or TRBV12-4 and TRBJ2-1; D is unclear. The CDR3 covers 15 residues. V shed 3 bases and J shed 2 bases, with 11 bases lying between them. The CDR3 DNA reads as TGTGCCAGCAGTTTGGAAGTCACAGCCTACAATGAGCAGTTCTTC. Amino acid sequence: CASSLEVTAYNEQFF.

There are many counts of this clone. V is TRBV19 and J is TRBJ1-2; D unresolved. Deletions cut 5 bases from V and 2 bases from J, with 12 bases between. Germline CDR1 and CDR2: LNHDA and SQIVND (reference sequence). CDR3 length: 14 amino acids. CDR3 protein: CASSSPDRNYGYTF. CDR3 nucleotides: TGTGCCAGTAGTTCACCCGACCGGAACTATGGCTACACCTTC.

With respect to this clone: A much larger clone lies a single base off, so this may be a read error. The rearrangement uses TRBV10-3 and TRBJ2-2; tentatively, D is TRBD2 (5 bases). CDR3 length: 15 residues. The V end was cut by 4 bases, the J end by 0 bases, with 9 bases between. Germline V gives CDR1 ENHRY, CDR2 SYGVKD. CDR3 DNA: TGTGCCATCAGTGGGAAGGAGGCGAACACCGGGGAGCTGTTTTTT. As protein: CAISGKEANTGELFF.

The rearrangement links TRBV30 to TRBJ2-3; D is unclear. The V end lost 1 base, the J end lost 6 bases, and 11 bases lay between the germline ends. From germline, CDR1 is GTSNPN and CDR2 SVGIG (reference sequence). The CDR3 runs 13 residues. The CDR3 sequence: CAWSAPFTDTQYF. CDR3 bases: TGTGCCTGGAGTGCTCCATTTACGGATACGCAGTATTTT.

This clone came up many times. The V gene is TRBV19, the J gene TRBJ1-2; D possibly corresponds to TRBD1 (5 bases). Germline-derived CDR1 and CDR2 are LNHDA and SQIVND (reference sequence). Trimming left V 9 bases short and J 0 bases short, with 20 bases between. The CDR3 totals 16 residues. Here the CDR3 DNA reads TGTGCCAGCACCCCCGAGTGGGGCAGAGCTAACTATGGCTACACCTTC. Its translation: CASTPEWGRANYGYTF.

The chain carries TRBV28 and TRBJ2-7, with 8 bases that match TRBD2. The CDR3 is 15 residues long. The V gene end was trimmed by 3 bases and the J gene end by 11 bases; junction bases not matched to a gene: 15. The germline CDR1 and CDR2 sequences are MDHEN and SYDVKM. CDR3 protein: CASSLGSGAAYVEYF. The CDR3 coding sequence is TGTGCCAGCAGTTTGGGTAGCGGGGCGGCCTACGTGGAGTACTTC.

The J gene is TRBJ1-5, the V gene TRBV6-4; no reliable D call. Trimming left V 7 bases short and J 4 bases short, with 20 bases between. The CDR3 extends over 16 amino acids. Germline loops: CDR1 MRHNA, CDR2 SNTAGT. CDR3 protein: CASTPLVVGGNQPQHF. As DNA, the CDR3 is TGTGCCAGCACTCCCCTAGTTGTGGGCGGGAATCAGCCCCAGCATTTT.

In this sample, this clone turned up many times. V and J are TRBV6-4 and TRBJ2-3, with a tentative D call TRBD2 (5 bases). The CDR3 spans 13 residues. V lost 0 bases and J lost 4, with 5 bases in between. Looked up from germline, CDR1 is MRHNA and CDR2 is SNTAGT. DNA of the CDR3: TGTGCCAGCAGTGACTCGAGGGCAGATACGCAGTATTTT. It encodes CASSDSRADTQYF.

This clone has ten or more counts. The V and J genes are TRBV10-3 and TRBJ1-1; D is perhaps TRBD1 (5 bases). The CDR3 sequence is 12 residues long. The germline V and J ends were trimmed by 6 bases and 4 bases, with 9 bases remaining between them. Per the germline V gene, CDR1 is ENHRY and CDR2 is SYGVKD. The CDR3: CAIRGEGTEAFF. The CDR3 bases are TGTGCCATCAGAGGGGAGGGCACTGAAGCTTTCTTT.

Ten or more counts support this clone. The V call is TRBV28, the J call TRBJ2-5; D is unresolved. V gave up 3 bases and J gave up 4 bases, with 9 bases separating them. The CDR3 loop spans 13 amino acids. Per the germline V gene, CDR1 is MDHEN and CDR2 is SYDVKM. The CDR3 nucleotides are TGTGCCAGCAGTTTCGTTATTCGAGAGACCCAGTACTTC. This sequence encodes CASSFVIRETQYF.

This clone was seen repeatedly, ten times or more. The chain is built from TRBV20-1 and TRBJ2-1; D remains ambiguous. V lost 2 bases to trimming and J lost 3 bases, with 8 bases between them. Germline-derived CDR1 and CDR2 are DFQATT and SNEGSKA (reference sequence). CDR3 length equals 13 residues. The CDR3 DNA is TGCAGTGCTAGATCCCCAGTCTACAATGAGCAGTTCTTC. Its protein is CSARSPVYNEQFF.

This clone was found many times. This chain links TRBV11-3 with TRBJ2-7; 11 bases match TRBD1. Germline V gene lookup returns CDR1 SGHNT and CDR2 YENEEA. V shed 5 bases, J shed 4 bases, and the junction held 4 bases outside the gene matches. CDR3 length equals 14 residues. The CDR3 loop reads CASSDRDRGYEQYF. The DNA of the CDR3 is TGTGCCAGCAGCGACCGGGACAGGGGGTACGAGCAGTACTTC.

A note on this clone: A much larger clone lies one base from this, so it may be a read error. The chain recombines TRBV20-1 with TRBJ1-1; D is unresolved. The V gene's germline CDR1 is DFQATT and CDR2 SNEGSKA (reference sequence). The length of the CDR3 is 12 residues. Deletions cut 7 bases from V and 1 base from J, with 10 bases between. In DNA form, the CDR3 reads TGCAGTGTCGTACGTCGGAACACTGAAGCTTTCTTT. Residues: CSVVRRNTEAFF.

The chain links TRBV12-3 or TRBV12-4 to TRBJ2-3; perhaps TRBD2 as D (6 bases). This CDR3 region has 15 residues. V lost 5 bases and J lost 4, with 16 bases in between. CDR3 in amino acids: CASSHGIGEADTQYF. The DNA of the CDR3 is TGTGCCAGCAGTCACGGAATCGGGGAGGCAGATACGCAGTATTTT.

The sample holds many counts of this clone. V usage is TRBV29-1 and J usage is TRBJ2-7, with 11 bases aligning to TRBD2. Germline assignment: CDR1 SQVTM and CDR2 ANQGSEA. With 1 base clipped from V and 0 bases from J, the junction kept 5 bases outside the gene matches. The CDR3 loop spans 16 amino acids. The CDR3 is CSVEVGTSGDSYEQYF. CDR3 in DNA: TGCAGCGTTGAAGTAGGGACTAGCGGTGACTCCTACGAGCAGTACTTC.

At least ten counts were recorded for this clone. The chain uses TRBV27 and TRBJ2-2; 8 bases fit TRBD1. V gave up 8 bases and J gave up 7 bases; unmatched junction bases: 12. The CDR3 is 15 amino acids. Germline assignment: CDR1 MNHEY and CDR2 SMNVEV (reference sequence). The CDR3 DNA reads TGTGCCAGCGGAGGGCAGGGGGCGTATTTCGGGGAGCTGTTTTTT. Translation gives CASGGQGAYFGELFF.

Regarding this clone: A much larger clone lies one base from this, so it may be a read error. This chain connects TRBV20-1 to TRBJ1-3; unclear D gene. The CDR3 length is 15 residues. CDR1 and CDR2 from the germline V gene are DFQATT and SNEGSKA (reference sequence). Here the CDR3 DNA reads TGCAGTGCTAGAGATTTGGGGAGCTCTGGAGACACCATATATTTT. This gives the protein CSARDLGSSGDTIYF.

By sample fraction, this clone is medium-sized. The rearrangement joins TRBV28 to TRBJ1-6; no clear D. CDR1 is MDHEN, CDR2 SYDVKM, per germline. CDR3 length: 15 residues. Trimming took 5 bases from V and 6 from J, leaving 14 bases between them. The DNA of the CDR3 is TGTGCCAGCAGTCCTGGACGGATAATTAATTCACCCCTCCACTTT. It yields the protein CASSPGRIINSPLHF.

This clone has at least ten counts. This chain links TRBV20-1 with TRBJ1-4; unclear D gene. The CDR3 extends over 13 amino acids. Germline V lookup: CDR1 DFQATT, CDR2 SNEGSKA (reference sequence). V lost 3 bases and J 5 bases, leaving 10 bases between the germline ends. The CDR3 loop reads CSASLGRNEKLFF. The CDR3 bases are TGCAGTGCTAGTTTAGGTCGGAATGAAAAACTGTTTTTT.

This clone appeared a few times. A much larger clone lies a single base off, so this may be a read error. This chain joins TRBV7-3 and TRBJ1-2; no reliable D call. Trimming removed 3 bases at V and 2 bases at J, with 7 bases between. The CDR3 loop spans 13 amino acids. Germline CDR1 SGHTA, CDR2 FQGTGA. The CDR3 sequence: CASSFDANYGYTF. The CDR3 coding sequence is TGTGCCAGCAGCTTCGACGCCAACTATGGCTACACCTTC.

On this clone itself: The missing conserved phenylalanine or tryptophan at the end of this CDR3 makes a read error likely. The chain uses TRBV5-6 and TRBJ2-7; D might be TRBD1 (6 bases). The CDR3 runs 13 residues. The ends were cut back, 7 bases at V and 6 bases at J, with 17 bases in the middle. Germline V gene sequence: CDR1 SGHDT, CDR2 YYEEEE. CDR3 amino acids: CASLTGLSGEQYL. The CDR3 DNA follows: TGTGCCAGCCTGACAGGCCTGAGCGGCGAGCAGTACCTC.

This clone is medium-sized in the sample. The rearrangement uses TRBV12-3 or TRBV12-4 and TRBJ2-6; unclear D gene. V shed 6 bases and J shed 1 base, with 10 bases lying between them. This CDR3 contains 15 residues. CDR3 residues: CASRLSGSGANVLTF. The CDR3 bases are TGTGCCAGCAGGCTTTCCGGTTCTGGGGCCAACGTCCTGACTTTC.